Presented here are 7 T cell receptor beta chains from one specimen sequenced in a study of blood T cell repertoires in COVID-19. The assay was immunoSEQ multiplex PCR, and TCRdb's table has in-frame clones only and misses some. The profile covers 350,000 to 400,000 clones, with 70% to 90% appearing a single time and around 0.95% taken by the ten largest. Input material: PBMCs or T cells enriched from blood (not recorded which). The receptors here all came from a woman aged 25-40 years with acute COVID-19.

CDR3 sequence: CASSYLGQGHGYTF. DNA of the CDR3: TGTGCCAGCAGTTACTTGGGACAGGGGCATGGCTACACCTTC. This rearrangement joins TRBV6-5 to TRBJ1-2; 10 nucleotides agree with TRBD1. The CDR3 contains 14 residues. Germline assignment: CDR1 MNHEY and CDR2 SVGAGI. Unmatched junction bases numbered 2, after V lost 1 base and J lost 6 bases.

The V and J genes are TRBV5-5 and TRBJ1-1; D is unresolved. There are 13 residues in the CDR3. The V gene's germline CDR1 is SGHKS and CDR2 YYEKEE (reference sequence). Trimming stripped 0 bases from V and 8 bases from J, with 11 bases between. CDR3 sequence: CASSLGGVREAFF. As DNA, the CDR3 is TGTGCCAGCAGCTTGGGCGGGGTAAGAGAAGCTTTCTTT. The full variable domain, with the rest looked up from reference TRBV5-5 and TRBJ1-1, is DAGVTQSPTHLIKTRGQQVTLRCSPISGHKSVSWYQQVLGQGPQFIFQYYEKEERGRGNFPDRFSARQFPNYSSELNVNALLLGDSALYLCASSLGGVREAFFGQGTRLTVV.

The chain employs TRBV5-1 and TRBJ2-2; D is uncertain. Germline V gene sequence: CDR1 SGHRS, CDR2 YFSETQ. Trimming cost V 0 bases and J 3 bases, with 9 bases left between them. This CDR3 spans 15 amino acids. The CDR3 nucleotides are TGCGCCAGCAGCTTGGACGGGTCGGACACCGGGGAGCTGTTTTTT. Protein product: CASSLDGSDTGELFF. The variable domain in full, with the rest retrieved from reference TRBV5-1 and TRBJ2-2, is KAGVTQTPRYLIKTRGQQVTLSCSPISGHRSVSWYQQTPGQGLQFLFEYFSETQRNKGNFPGRFSGRQFSNSRSEMNVSTLELGDSALYLCASSLDGSDTGELFFGEGSRLTVL.

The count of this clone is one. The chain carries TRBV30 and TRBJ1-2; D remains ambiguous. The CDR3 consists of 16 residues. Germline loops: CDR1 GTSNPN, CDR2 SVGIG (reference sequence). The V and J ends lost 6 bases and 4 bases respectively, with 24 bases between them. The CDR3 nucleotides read TGTGCCTGTAACTCCCGACGGGAACTCGCGGTCTATGGCTACACCTTC. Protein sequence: CACNSRRELAVYGYTF.

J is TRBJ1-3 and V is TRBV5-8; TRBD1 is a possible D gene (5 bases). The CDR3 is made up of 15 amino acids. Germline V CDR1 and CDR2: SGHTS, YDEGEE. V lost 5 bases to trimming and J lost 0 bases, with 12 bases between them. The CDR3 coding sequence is TGTGCCAGCAGATCCTGGACACCCTCTGGAAACACCATATATTTT. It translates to CASRSWTPSGNTIYF. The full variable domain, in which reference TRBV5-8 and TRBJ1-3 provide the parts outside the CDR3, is EAGVTQSPTHLIKTRGQQATLRCSPISGHTSVYWYQQALGLGLQFLLWYDEGEERNRGNFPPRFSGRQFPNYSSELNVNALELEDSALYLCASRSWTPSGNTIYFGEGSWLTVV.

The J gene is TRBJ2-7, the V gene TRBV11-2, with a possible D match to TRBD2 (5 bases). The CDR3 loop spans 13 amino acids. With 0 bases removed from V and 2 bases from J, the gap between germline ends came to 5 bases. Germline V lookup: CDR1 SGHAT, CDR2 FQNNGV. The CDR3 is CASSLDGAYEQYF. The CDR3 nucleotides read TGTGCCAGCAGCTTAGACGGGGCCTACGAGCAGTACTTC.

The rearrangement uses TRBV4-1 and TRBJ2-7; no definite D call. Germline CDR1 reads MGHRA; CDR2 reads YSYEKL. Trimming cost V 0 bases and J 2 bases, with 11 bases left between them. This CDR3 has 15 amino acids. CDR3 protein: CASSQDPPRAYEQYF. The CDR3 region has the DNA TGCGCCAGCAGCCAAGATCCTCCTCGGGCCTACGAGCAGTACTTC.